This TCR beta chain appears in the sequencing data of a study of CD8 T cells in cerebrospinal fluid in Alzheimer's disease (dated by TCRdb to the early 2020s). In terms of the full investigation: The study used two single-cell methods, plate-based nested PCR sequencing and droplet-based sequencing, to evaluate clonal expansion of CSF T cells. This study tested whether clonally expanded T cells could be found in cerebrospinal fluid from healthy elderly individuals and from patients with neurodegenerative disease. In the droplet-based CSF analysis comparing patients with controls, there were 10 or so healthy controls (approximately 11,000 cells) and 10 or so patients with MCI or Alzheimer's disease (around 10,000 cells). CSF gene-expression analysis, which included Parkinson's disease patients, covered about two dozen samples in total.

The CDR3 runs 15 residues from the cysteine to the phenylalanine. No DNA was logged. CDR1 and CDR2 are drawn from the germline V gene (reference sequence): LNHDA, SQIVND. What the research found in general, with its limitations: In patients with MCI or Alzheimer's disease, the biggest CSF clone accounted for a larger percentage of TCRs than in controls. In pooled data, a highly expanded clone (at least 3% of TCRs) occurred in 1 of 10 healthy subjects versus most of the 6 Alzheimer's patients. The overall clonality comparison included only samples with detectable clones (11 healthy, 5 MCI, 5 AD, 6 PD). It was cautioned by the authors that a causal link between EBV and Alzheimer's disease is not established by the detection of EBV-specific TCRs in CSF. The EBV-specific clones were neither the most highly expanded clones nor enriched among patients.

Libraries were made using 10x single-cell sequencing. CSF cells were profiled with 10X Genomics single-cell V(D)J and 5' gene-expression libraries. An Illumina NextSeq550 was used to sequence CSF single-cell TCR libraries. As for the authors' bioinformatics: V(D)J reads were aligned to the vdj-GRCh38 alts ensemble 2.0.0 reference and were analysed with the Cell Ranger vdj pipeline. Clonotypes were defined as cell barcodes sharing the same set of productive CDR3 nucleotide sequences. To link clonality with transcriptional profiles, clonotype information was added to the Seurat v3.0 gene-expression metadata. Any CSF cell with more than 1,800 genes, more than 7,500 UMIs or more than 10% mitochondrial reads was excluded. CDR3-beta sequences were compared against VDJdb to identify TCRs with known antigen specificity. Only TCRs with complete alpha and beta chains were included in the network analysis of clone sharing, which used the R package qgraph. Reads reprocessed by TCRdb are summarized as one entry per CDR3 protein sequence, and DNA is absent. TCRdb's processing, not the study's, gives the V and J calls here. The table of this sample itemizes 1,200 or so distinct CDR3 sequences. The top ten clonotypes cover 7.5% to 8.5% of the sample.

As to this clonotype: It has no known antigen specificity.

Acute infectious disease was absent in all participants, and all participants were in good physical condition. A live/dead marker was used to sort live CSF cells for droplet-based sequencing. CSF was obtained by lumbar puncture, and immune cells were pelleted by centrifugation at 300g. Each CSF sample was checked for red blood cells, and any sample showing blood contamination was excluded. CSF cells were cryopreserved in freezing medium, frozen at -80 degrees C overnight, and then transferred to liquid nitrogen for storage. CSF samples were stored for less than seven months before analysis. The origin of this receptor is a human donor in good health. The material sequenced was cerebrospinal fluid. Here the chain combines TRBV19 and TRBJ2-2; no DNA is available, so the TRBD1 call from TCRdb remains unchecked. The CDR3 is CASRAGQQNTGELFF.